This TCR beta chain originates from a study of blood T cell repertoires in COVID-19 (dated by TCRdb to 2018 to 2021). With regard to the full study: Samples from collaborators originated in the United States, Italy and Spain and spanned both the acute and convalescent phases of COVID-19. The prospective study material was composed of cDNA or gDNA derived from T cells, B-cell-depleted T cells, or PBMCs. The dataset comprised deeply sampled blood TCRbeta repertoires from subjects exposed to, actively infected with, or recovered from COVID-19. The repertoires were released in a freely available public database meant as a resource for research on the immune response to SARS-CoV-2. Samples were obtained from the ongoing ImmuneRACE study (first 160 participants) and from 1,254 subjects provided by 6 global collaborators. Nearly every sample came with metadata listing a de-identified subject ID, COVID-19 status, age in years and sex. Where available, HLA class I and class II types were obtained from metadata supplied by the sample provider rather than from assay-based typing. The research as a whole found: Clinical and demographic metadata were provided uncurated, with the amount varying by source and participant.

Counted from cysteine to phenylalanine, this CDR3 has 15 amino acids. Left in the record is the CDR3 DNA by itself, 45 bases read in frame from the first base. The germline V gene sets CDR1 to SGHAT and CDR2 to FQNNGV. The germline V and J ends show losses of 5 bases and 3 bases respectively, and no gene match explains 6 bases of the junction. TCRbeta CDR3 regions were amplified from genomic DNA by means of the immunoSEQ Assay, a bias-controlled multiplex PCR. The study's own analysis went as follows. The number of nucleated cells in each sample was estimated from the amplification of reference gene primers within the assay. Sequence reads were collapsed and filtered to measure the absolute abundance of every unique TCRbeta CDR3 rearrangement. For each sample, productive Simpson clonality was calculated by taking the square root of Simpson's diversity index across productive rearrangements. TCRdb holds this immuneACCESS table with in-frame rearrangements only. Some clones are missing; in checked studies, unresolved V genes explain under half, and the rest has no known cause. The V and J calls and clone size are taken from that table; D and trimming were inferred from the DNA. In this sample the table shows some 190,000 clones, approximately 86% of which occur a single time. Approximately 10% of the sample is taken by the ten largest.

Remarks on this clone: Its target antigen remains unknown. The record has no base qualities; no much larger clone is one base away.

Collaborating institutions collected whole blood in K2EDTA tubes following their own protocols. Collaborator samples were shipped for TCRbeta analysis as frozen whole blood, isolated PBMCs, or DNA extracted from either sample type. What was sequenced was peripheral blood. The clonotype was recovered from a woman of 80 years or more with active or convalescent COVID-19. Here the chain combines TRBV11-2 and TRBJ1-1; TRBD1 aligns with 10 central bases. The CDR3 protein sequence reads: CASSQQTGGYTEAFF. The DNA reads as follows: TGTGCCAGCAGCCAACAGACAGGGGGCTACACTGAAGCTTTCTTT.